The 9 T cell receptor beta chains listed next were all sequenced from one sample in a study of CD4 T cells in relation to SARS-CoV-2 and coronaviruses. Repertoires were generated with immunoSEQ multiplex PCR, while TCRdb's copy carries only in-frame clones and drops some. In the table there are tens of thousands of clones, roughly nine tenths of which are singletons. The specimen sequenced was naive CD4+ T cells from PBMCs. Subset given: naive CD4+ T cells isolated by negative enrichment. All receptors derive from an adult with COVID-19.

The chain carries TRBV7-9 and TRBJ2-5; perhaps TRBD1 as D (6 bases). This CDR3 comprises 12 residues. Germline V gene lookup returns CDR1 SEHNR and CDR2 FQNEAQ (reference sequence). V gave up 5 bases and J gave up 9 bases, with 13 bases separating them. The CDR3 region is CASSPMDSSQYF. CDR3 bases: TGTGCCAGCAGCCCGATGGACAGTTCCCAGTACTTC.

This CDR3 is CASSLSPAGGPSETQYF. CDR3 in DNA: TGTGCCAGCAGCTTGTCCCCTGCGGGAGGGCCCTCGGAGACCCAGTACTTC. This chain joins TRBV5-4 and TRBJ2-5; 9 positions agree with TRBD2. The V segment lost 1 base and the J segment 5 bases; nucleotides outside the gene matches: 12. Per the germline V gene, CDR1 is SGHNT and CDR2 is YYREEE (reference sequence). CDR3 length equals 17 residues. The full variable domain, in which reference TRBV5-4 and TRBJ2-5 provide the parts outside the CDR3, is ETGVTQSPTHLIKTRGQQVTLRCSSQSGHNTVSWYQQALGQGPQFIFQYYREEENGRGNFPPRFSGLQFPNYSSELNVNALELDDSALYLCASSLSPAGGPSETQYFGPGTRLLVL.

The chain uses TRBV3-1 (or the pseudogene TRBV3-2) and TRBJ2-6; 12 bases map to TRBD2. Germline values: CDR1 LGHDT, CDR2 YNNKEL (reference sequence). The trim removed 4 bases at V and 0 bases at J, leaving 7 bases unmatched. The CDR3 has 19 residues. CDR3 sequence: CASSLQGLAGSSGANVLTF. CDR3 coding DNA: TGTGCCAGCAGCCTACAAGGACTAGCGGGGAGCTCTGGGGCCAACGTCCTGACTTTC.

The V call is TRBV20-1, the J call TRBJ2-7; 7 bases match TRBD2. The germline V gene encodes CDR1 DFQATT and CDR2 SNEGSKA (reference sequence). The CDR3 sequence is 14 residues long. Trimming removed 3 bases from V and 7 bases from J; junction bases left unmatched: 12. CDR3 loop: CSASPGGSSGEQYF. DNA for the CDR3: TGCAGTGCTAGTCCCGGCGGGAGTTCGGGGGAGCAGTACTTC.

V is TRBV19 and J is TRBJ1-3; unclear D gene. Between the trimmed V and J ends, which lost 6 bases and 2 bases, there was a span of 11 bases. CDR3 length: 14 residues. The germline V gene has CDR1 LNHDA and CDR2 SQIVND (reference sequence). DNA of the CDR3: TGTGCCAGTAGGACCGACGGAGCTGGAAACACCATATATTTT. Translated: CASRTDGAGNTIYF. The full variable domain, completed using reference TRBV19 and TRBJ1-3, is DGGITQSPKYLFRKEGQNVTLSCEQNLNHDAMYWYRQDPGQGLRLIYYSQIVNDFQKGDIAEGYSVSREKKESFPLTVTSAQKNPTAFYLCASRTDGAGNTIYFGEGSWLTVV.

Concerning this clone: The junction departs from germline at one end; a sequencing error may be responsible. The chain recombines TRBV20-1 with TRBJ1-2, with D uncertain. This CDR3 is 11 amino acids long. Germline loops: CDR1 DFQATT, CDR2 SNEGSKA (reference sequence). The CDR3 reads CSARDGTWAVF. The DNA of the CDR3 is TGCAGTGCTAGAGATGGCACCTGGGCGGTTTTC.

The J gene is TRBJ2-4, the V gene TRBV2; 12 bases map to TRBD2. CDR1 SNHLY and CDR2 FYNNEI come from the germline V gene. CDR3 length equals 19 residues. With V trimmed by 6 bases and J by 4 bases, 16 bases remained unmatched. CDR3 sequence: CASRQPRAGLAGTKNIQYF. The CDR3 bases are TGTGCCAGCAGGCAACCTCGGGCCGGACTAGCGGGAACAAAAAACATTCAGTACTTC. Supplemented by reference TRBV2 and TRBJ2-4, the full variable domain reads EPEVTQTPSHQVTQMGQEVILRCVPISNHLYFYWYRQILGQKVEFLVSFYNNEISEKSEIFDDQFSVERPDGSNFTLKIRSTKLEDSAMYFCASRQPRAGLAGTKNIQYFGAGTRLSVL.

CDR3 in DNA: TGTGCCAGCAGTGACGGTCGGGAGTCAGATACGCAGTATTTT. It yields the protein CASSDGRESDTQYF. The gene calls are TRBV6-4 and TRBJ2-3; D might be TRBD2 (6 bases). This CDR3 contains 14 residues. Germline V gives CDR1 MRHNA, CDR2 SNTAGT. V lost 2 bases and J lost 4, with 10 bases in between.

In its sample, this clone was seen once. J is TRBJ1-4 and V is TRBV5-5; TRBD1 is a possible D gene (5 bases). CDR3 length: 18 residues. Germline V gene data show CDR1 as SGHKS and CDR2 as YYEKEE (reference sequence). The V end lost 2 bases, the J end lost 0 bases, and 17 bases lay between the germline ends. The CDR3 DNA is TGTGCCAGCAGCTTAAATAGAGGGCAGGGTACAACTAATGAAAAACTGTTTTTT. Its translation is CASSLNRGQGTTNEKLFF.